The 18 T cell receptor beta chains in this list originate from one sample, sequenced in a study of vaccination effects on CD4 cells after COVID-19. No antigen is known for these receptors. Viral peptide pools were used in the ViraFEST assay to expand antigen-specific CD4+ T cells, and sequencing came afterward. Investigators separated out CD4+ T cells once 10 days of culture had passed. Either the BNT162b2 or mRNA-1273 vaccine was given to participants in two doses. The method was immunoSEQ multiplex PCR; TCRdb's version includes in-frame clones alone and lacks a portion of them. This table has about 46,000 clones, around 74% appearing once. This sample comprised CD4+ T cells from PBMCs cultured with HCoV-OC43 spike peptides, obtained after COVID-19 vaccination. The sample's subset: HCoV-OC43 spike overlapping peptide pool stimulation. The receptors derive from a human donor who received a COVID-19 vaccine.

This sequence joins TRBV30 and TRBJ2-5, with 7 bases matching TRBD2. This CDR3 spans 13 amino acids. Losses at the gene ends were 5 bases for V and 2 bases for J; bases not matched to a gene: 5. From germline, CDR1 is GTSNPN and CDR2 SVGIG (reference sequence). This CDR3 reads CAWAAGGQETQYF. The CDR3 DNA sequence: TGTGCCTGGGCGGCCGGGGGGCAAGAGACCCAGTACTTC. The full variable domain, rest sourced from reference TRBV30 and TRBJ2-5, is SQTIHQWPATLVQPVGSPLSLECTVEGTSNPNLYWYRQAAGRGLQLLFYSVGIGQISSEVPQNLSASRPQDRQFILSSKKLLLSDSGFYLCAWAAGGQETQYFGPGTRLLVL.

This sequence joins TRBV6-5 and TRBJ1-2; TRBD1 might be the D (6 bases). The CDR3 covers 13 residues. V gave up 6 bases and J gave up 6 bases, with 14 bases separating them. The germline V gene has CDR1 MNHEY and CDR2 SVGAGI. The CDR3 here is CASRQQGVNGYTF. The DNA of the CDR3 is TGTGCCAGCAGACAACAGGGCGTAAATGGCTACACCTTC.

This clone was seen only a few times. The V gene is TRBV27, the J gene TRBJ2-7; D could derive from TRBD1 or TRBD2 (5 bases each). Trimming took 4 bases from V and 5 from J, leaving 18 bases between them. Germline CDR1 and CDR2: MNHEY and SMNVEV (reference sequence). This CDR3 has 15 residues. CDR3: CASSSKGRFQNEQYF. The CDR3 DNA follows: TGTGCCAGCAGTTCGAAGGGACGATTTCAGAACGAGCAGTACTTC.

This chain joins TRBV19 and TRBJ1-3; D call uncertain. The CDR3 is made up of 15 amino acids. Germline assignment: CDR1 LNHDA and CDR2 SQIVND (reference sequence). V was pared by 7 bases and J by 0 bases, with 13 bases between. CDR3 amino acids: CASTSTGSSGNTIYF. The CDR3 DNA reads TGTGCCAGTACCTCGACTGGGAGCTCTGGAAACACCATATATTTT.

J is TRBJ1-1 and V is TRBV5-4, with 7 bases aligning to TRBD1. The germline CDR1 and CDR2 sequences are SGHNT and YYREEE (reference sequence). The CDR3 loop spans 14 amino acids. After removal of 5 bases from V and 1 base from J, the junction contained 5 bases not matched to a gene. CDR3 region: CASRLGTANTEAFF. The CDR3, as DNA: TGTGCCAGCAGGCTTGGGACAGCGAACACTGAAGCTTTCTTT.

The chain couples TRBV10-1 to TRBJ2-7, with 7 bases fitting TRBD1. CDR1 WNHNN and CDR2 SYGVQD come from the germline V gene (reference sequence). This CDR3 is 15 amino acids long. V lost 5 bases to trimming and J lost 5 bases; unmatched junction nucleotides: 12. The CDR3 reads CASSQGVALLDEQYF. The CDR3 DNA reads TGCGCCAGCAGTCAGGGGGTCGCCCTACTGGACGAGCAGTACTTC.

The chain is built from TRBV2 and TRBJ2-3, with D perhaps TRBD1 or TRBD2 (5 bases each). V lost 6 bases and J lost 12, with 16 bases in between. This CDR3 contains 12 residues. Germline assignment: CDR1 SNHLY and CDR2 FYNNEI. The CDR3 sequence is CASRRDQTGQYF. CDR3 nucleotide sequence: TGTGCCAGCAGGAGGGACCAAACCGGACAGTATTTT.

The V and J genes are TRBV5-1 and TRBJ1-3, with a tentative D call TRBD1 (5 bases). V was trimmed by 4 bases and J by 2 bases, leaving 10 bases between them. The CDR3 totals 14 residues. Germline assignment: CDR1 SGHRS and CDR2 YFSETQ. CDR3 sequence reads: CASSTAGAGNTIYF. CDR3 sequence (DNA): TGCGCCAGCAGCACCGCGGGGGCTGGAAACACCATATATTTT.

This clone showed up just once. The gene calls are TRBV9 and TRBJ2-2; 10 nucleotides align to TRBD2. Germline CDR1 is SGDLS and CDR2 is YYNGEE. J gave up 4 bases and V 1 base, and 10 bases lay outside the gene matches. The CDR3 consists of 18 residues. In DNA, the CDR3 is TGTGCCAGCAGCGTAATGCCCCTAGCGGGAGTGGTCACCGGGGAGCTGTTTTTT. Translating gives CASSVMPLAGVVTGELFF.

The rearrangement links TRBV5-1 to TRBJ2-7; D might be TRBD1 (5 bases). Germline loops: CDR1 SGHRS, CDR2 YFSETQ. This CDR3 has 15 amino acids. V lost 3 bases and J lost 7, with 20 bases in between. As DNA, the CDR3 is TGCGCCAGCAGCTCCTCGAGTGACAGAGACGGTGAGCAGTACTTC. This sequence encodes CASSSSSDRDGEQYF.

This clone was recorded a few times. The chain employs TRBV27 and TRBJ1-5, with D perhaps TRBD1 (5 bases). The CDR3 contains 13 residues. V dropped 4 bases and J dropped 7 bases, with 11 bases sitting between them. Germline V CDR1 and CDR2: MNHEY, SMNVEV (reference sequence). The chain's CDR3 is CASSWGTSQPQHF. DNA for the CDR3: TGTGCCAGCAGTTGGGGGACGTCGCAGCCCCAGCATTTT.

The gene calls are TRBV9 and TRBJ2-2, with D maybe TRBD2 (6 bases). V gave up 0 bases and J gave up 5 bases, with 20 bases separating them. Germline V gene data show CDR1 as SGDLS and CDR2 as YYNGEE. This CDR3 has 18 amino acids. CDR3 DNA sequence: TGTGCCAGCAGCGTAGCCCTGGGGGGAAGGGACCTTACCGGGGAGCTGTTTTTT. Its protein is CASSVALGGRDLTGELFF. The full variable domain, rest sourced from reference TRBV9 and TRBJ2-2, is DSGVTQTPKHLITATGQRVTLRCSPRSGDLSVYWYQQSLDQGLQFLIQYYNGEERAKGNILERFSAQQFPDLHSELNLSSLELGDSALYFCASSVALGGRDLTGELFFGEGSRLTVL.

This chain uses TRBV5-1 with TRBJ2-1; TRBD1 or TRBD2 may be the D gene (5 bases each). Germline V CDR1 and CDR2: SGHRS, YFSETQ. This CDR3 has 12 amino acids. Trimming took 6 bases from V and 7 from J, leaving 11 bases between them. The CDR3 DNA is TGCGCCAGCATAGGGACCATTAATGAGCAGTTCTTC. Amino acid sequence: CASIGTINEQFF.

The rearrangement joins TRBV12-3 or TRBV12-4 to TRBJ2-7; tentative D call: TRBD2 (5 bases). This CDR3 contains 13 residues. Trimming pared 5 bases from V and 3 bases from J, leaving 11 bases between. CDR3 bases: TGTGCCAGCAGTCCAGCGGCATTCTACGAGCAGTACTTC. Residues: CASSPAAFYEQYF.

The chain joins TRBV5-1 to TRBJ2-1, with TRBD2 identical over 7 bases. Trimming cost V 7 bases and J 6 bases; bases outside gene matches: 10. This CDR3 has 14 amino acids. Germline CDR1 SGHRS, CDR2 YFSETQ. Here the CDR3 reads CASEPSGVSNEQFF. The CDR3, as DNA: TGCGCCAGCGAACCCAGCGGGGTGAGCAATGAGCAGTTCTTC.

This clone was seen more than once but under ten times. The rearrangement uses TRBV10-1 and TRBJ2-2, with D perhaps TRBD2 (5 bases). Trimming took 8 bases from V and 6 from J, leaving 10 bases between them. The CDR3 contains 12 residues. CDR1 is WNHNN, CDR2 SYGVQD, per germline (reference sequence). CDR3 residues: CASGRGAGELFF. The CDR3 region has the DNA TGCGCCAGCGGTCGGGGTGCCGGGGAGCTGTTTTTT.

The chain has TRBV25-1 and TRBJ2-7, with D possibly TRBD1 on 6 matching bases. Trimming shortened V by 2 bases and J by 8 bases, and 22 bases separated the two germline ends. Germline CDR1 reads MGHDK; CDR2 reads SYGVNS. The CDR3 extends over 16 amino acids. The DNA for the CDR3 is TGTGCCAGCAGTGAACCCGGCTGGGACACGGCCGGTAAGCAGTACTTC. Its translation: CASSEPGWDTAGKQYF.

The chain uses TRBV6-6 and TRBJ2-7; 8 bases line up with TRBD2. From germline, CDR1 is MNHNY and CDR2 SVGAGI (reference sequence). This CDR3 is 15 amino acids long. The junction had 8 bases not matched to a gene; V was cut back by 7 bases and J by 0 bases. The CDR3 here is CASKDPGGASYEQYF. Written as DNA, the CDR3 is TGTGCCAGCAAGGACCCGGGAGGGGCCTCCTACGAGCAGTACTTC.